What follows describes a single TCR beta chain. This sample is drawn from a study of blood T cell repertoires in COVID-19. The overall study: There were acute and convalescent COVID-19 samples, and they came from the United States, Italy and Spain. Nucleic acid was either cDNA or gDNA, and it came from T cells, B-cell-depleted T cells, or PBMCs.

In the source study's methods: Amplification with reference gene primers provided the estimates of nucleated cell counts. The method was immunoSEQ multiplex PCR; TCRdb's version includes in-frame clones alone and lacks a portion of them. D and trimming were read from the DNA, whereas the V and J calls and clone size are those reported in that table. The sample lists 150,000 to 200,000 clones, 80% to 90% seen once, with 1.5% to 2% in the top ten. Looked up from germline, CDR1 is SGDLS and CDR2 is YYNGEE. Trimming removed 4 bases from V and 3 bases from J; junction bases left unmatched: 16. The CDR3 totals 18 residues.

What was sequenced was peripheral blood. This sequence was found in a man aged 18 to 29 who had recovered from COVID-19. The rearrangement joins TRBV9 to TRBJ2-1; TRBD2 agrees at 7 bases. CDR3: CASSLGRELTSSYNEQFF. DNA of the CDR3: TGTGCCAGCAGCCTAGGGAGAGAATTGACTAGCAGCTACAATGAGCAGTTCTTC. The full variable domain, its missing parts supplied by reference TRBV9 and TRBJ2-1, is DSGVTQTPKHLITATGQRVTLRCSPRSGDLSVYWYQQSLDQGLQFLIQYYNGEERAKGNILERFSAQQFPDLHSELNLSSLELGDSALYFCASSLGRELTSSYNEQFFGPGTRLTVL.